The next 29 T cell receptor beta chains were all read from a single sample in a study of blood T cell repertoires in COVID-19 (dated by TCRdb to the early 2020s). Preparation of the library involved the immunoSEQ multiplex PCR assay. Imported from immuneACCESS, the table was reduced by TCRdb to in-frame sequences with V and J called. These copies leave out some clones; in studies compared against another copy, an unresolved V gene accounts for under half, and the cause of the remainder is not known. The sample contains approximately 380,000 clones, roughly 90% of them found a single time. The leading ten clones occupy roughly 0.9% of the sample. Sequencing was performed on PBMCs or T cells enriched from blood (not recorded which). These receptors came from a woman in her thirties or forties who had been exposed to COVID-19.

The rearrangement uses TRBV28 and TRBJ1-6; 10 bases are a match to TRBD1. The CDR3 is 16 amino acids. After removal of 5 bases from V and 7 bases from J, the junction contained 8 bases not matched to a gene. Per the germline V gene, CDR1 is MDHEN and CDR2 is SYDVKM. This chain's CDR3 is CASSPPGQGYNSPLHF. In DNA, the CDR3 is TGTGCCAGCAGTCCCCCGGGACAGGGGTACAATTCACCCCTCCACTTT.

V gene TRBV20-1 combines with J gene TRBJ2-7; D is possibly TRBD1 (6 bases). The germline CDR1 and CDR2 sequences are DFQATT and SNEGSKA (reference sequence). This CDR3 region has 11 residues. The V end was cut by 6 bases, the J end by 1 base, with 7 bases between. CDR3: CSAQGSYEQYF. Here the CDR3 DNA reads TGCAGTGCACAGGGATCCTACGAGCAGTACTTC.

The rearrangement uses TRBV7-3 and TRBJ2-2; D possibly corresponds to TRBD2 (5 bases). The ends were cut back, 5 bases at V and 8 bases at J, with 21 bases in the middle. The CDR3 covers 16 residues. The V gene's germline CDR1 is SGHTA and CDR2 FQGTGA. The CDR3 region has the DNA TGTGCCAGCAGCCCTAACCCGGCTAGCTCCGGTGGGGAGCTGTTTTTT. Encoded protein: CASSPNPASSGGELFF.

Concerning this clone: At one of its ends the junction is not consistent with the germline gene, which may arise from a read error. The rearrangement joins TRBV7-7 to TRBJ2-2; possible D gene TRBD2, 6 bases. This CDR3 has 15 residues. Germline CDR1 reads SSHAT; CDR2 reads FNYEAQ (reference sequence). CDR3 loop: CASRRKGGDTGELFF. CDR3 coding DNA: TGTGCTAGCAGACGTAAAGGAGGGGATACCGGGGAGCTGTTTTTT.

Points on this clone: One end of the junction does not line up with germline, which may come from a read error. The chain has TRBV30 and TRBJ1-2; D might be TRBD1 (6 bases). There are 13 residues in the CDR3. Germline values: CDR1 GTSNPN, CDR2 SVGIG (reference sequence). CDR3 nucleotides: TGTGCCTCTGGACGGTCAGGGGCCATTCCGTCTTTCTTC. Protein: CASGRSGAIPSFF.

The DNA of the CDR3 is TGTGCCAGCAGCCCTGATGGACAAAATCGACTTAATTCACCCCTCCACTTT. This gives the protein CASSPDGQNRLNSPLHF. J is TRBJ1-6 and V is TRBV11-2; a possible D gene is TRBD1 (5 bases). CDR1 is SGHAT and CDR2 is FQNNGV in the germline V gene. V dropped 5 bases and J dropped 6 bases, with 20 bases sitting between them. The CDR3 spans 17 residues.

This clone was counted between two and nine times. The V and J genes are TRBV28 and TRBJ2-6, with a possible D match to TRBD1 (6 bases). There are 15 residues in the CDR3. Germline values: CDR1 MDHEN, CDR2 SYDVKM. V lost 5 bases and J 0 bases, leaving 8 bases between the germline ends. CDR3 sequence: CASSPDSSGANVLTF. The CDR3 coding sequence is TGTGCCAGCAGTCCGGACAGCTCTGGGGCCAACGTCCTGACTTTC.

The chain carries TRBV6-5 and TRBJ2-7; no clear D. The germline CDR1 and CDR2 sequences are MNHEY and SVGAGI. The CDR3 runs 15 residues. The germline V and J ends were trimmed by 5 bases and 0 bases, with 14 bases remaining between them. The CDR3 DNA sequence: TGTGCCAGCAGTCCCTGGGCCTTCGCCTCCTACGAGCAGTACTTC. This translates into CASSPWAFASYEQYF.

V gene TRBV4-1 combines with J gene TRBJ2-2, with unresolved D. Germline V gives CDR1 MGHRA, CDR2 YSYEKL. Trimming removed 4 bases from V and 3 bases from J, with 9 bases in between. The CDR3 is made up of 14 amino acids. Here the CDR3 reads CASSLRSYTGELFF. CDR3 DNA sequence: TGCGCCAGCAGCCTCAGGTCCTACACCGGGGAGCTGTTTTTT.

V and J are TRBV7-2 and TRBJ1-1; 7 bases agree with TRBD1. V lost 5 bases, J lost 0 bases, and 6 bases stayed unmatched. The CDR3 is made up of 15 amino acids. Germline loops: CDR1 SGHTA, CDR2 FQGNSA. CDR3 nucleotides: TGTGCCAGCAGCCCTCAGACAGGGTTGAACACTGAAGCTTTCTTT. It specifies CASSPQTGLNTEAFF. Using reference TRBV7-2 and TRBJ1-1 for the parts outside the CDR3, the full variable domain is GAGVSQSPSNKVTEKGKDVELRCDPISGHTALYWYRQSLGQGLEFLIYFQGNSAPDKSGLPSDRFSAERTGGSVSTLTIQRTQQEDSAVYLCASSPQTGLNTEAFFGQGTRLTVV.

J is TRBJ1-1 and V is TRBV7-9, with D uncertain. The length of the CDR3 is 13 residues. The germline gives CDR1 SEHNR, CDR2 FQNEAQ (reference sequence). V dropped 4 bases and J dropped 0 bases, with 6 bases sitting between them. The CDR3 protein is CASSSYLNTEAFF. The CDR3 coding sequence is TGTGCCAGCAGCTCCTACTTGAACACTGAAGCTTTCTTT.

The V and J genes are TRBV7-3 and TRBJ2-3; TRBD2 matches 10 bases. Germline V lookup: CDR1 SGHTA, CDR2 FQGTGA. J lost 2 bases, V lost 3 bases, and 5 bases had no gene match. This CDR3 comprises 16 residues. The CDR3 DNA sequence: TGTGCCAGCAGCTTTATAGCGGGAGGCCTCACAGATACGCAGTATTTT. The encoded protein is CASSFIAGGLTDTQYF.

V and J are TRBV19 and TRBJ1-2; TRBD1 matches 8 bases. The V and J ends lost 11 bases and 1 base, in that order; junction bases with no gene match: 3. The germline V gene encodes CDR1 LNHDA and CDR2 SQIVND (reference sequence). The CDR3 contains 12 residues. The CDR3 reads CASDRGNYGYTF. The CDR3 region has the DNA TGTGCCTCCGACAGGGGTAACTATGGCTACACCTTC.

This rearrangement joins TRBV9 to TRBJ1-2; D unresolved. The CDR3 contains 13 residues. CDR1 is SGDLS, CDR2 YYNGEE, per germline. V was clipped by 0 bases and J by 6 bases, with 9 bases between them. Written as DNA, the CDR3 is TGTGCCAGCAGCGTAGGGGCGGGTGATGGCTACACCTTC. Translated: CASSVGAGDGYTF.

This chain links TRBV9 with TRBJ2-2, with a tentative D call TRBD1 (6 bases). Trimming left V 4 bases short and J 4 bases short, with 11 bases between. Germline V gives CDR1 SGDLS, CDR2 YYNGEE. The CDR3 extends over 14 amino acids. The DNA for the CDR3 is TGTGCCAGCAGCTCGGACAGATTCACCGGGGAGCTGTTTTTT. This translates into CASSSDRFTGELFF.

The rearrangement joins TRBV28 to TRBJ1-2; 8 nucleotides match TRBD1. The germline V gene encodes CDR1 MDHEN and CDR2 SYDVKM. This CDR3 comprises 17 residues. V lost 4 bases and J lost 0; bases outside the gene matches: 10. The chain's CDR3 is CASSYLRDRTSNYGYTF. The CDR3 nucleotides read TGTGCCAGCAGTTATCTCCGGGACAGGACCTCTAACTATGGCTACACCTTC.

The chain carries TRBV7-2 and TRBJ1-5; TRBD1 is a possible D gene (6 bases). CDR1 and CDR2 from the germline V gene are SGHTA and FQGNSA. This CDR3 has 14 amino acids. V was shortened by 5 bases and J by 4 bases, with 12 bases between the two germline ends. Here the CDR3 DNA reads TGTGCCAGCAGCGCGGACAGCATTAATCAGCCCCAGCATTTT. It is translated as CASSADSINQPQHF.

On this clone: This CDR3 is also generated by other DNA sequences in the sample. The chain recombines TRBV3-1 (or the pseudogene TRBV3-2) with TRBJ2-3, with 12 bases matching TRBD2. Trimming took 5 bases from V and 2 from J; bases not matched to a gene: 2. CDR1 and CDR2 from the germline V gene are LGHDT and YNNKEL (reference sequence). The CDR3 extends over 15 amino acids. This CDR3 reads CASSGTSGFTDTQYF. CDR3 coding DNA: TGTGCCAGCAGCGGGACTAGCGGGTTCACAGATACGCAGTATTTT.

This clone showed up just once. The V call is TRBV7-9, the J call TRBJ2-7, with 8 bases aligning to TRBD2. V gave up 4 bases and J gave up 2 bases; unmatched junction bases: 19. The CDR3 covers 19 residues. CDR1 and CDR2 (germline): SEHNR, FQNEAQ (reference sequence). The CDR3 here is CASSSSAPGSGRVPYEQYF. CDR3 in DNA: TGTGCCAGCAGCTCCAGTGCCCCAGGGAGCGGGAGAGTTCCCTACGAGCAGTACTTC.

The CDR3 loop is CARSWHDEQFF. CDR3 bases: TGTGCCAGAAGCTGGCACGATGAGCAGTTCTTC. The gene calls are TRBV5-3 and TRBJ2-1; no definite D call. TRBV5-3 is sorted into the ORF group, with uncertain function. The CDR3 loop spans 11 amino acids. Trimming took off 3 bases at V and 8 bases at J, with 6 bases between the two ends.

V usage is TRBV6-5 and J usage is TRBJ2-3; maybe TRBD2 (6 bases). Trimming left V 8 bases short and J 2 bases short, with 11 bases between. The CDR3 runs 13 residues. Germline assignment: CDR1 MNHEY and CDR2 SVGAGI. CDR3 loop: CASRREPTDTQYF. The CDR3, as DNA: TGTGCCAGCCGCCGGGAGCCCACAGATACGCAGTATTTT.

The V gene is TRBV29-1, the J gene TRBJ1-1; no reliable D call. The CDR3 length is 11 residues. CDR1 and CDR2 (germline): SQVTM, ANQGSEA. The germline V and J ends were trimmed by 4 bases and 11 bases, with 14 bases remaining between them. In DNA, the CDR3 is TGCAGCGTTGTGGACTCTGTGTTGGCTTTCTTT. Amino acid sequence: CSVVDSVLAFF.

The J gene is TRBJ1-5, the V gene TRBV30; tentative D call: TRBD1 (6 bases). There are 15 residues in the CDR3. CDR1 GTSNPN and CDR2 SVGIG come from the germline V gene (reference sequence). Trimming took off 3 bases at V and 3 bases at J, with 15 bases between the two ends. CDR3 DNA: TGTGCCTGGAGCCCAGGACAGCTATACAATCAGCCCCAGCATTTT. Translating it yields CAWSPGQLYNQPQHF.

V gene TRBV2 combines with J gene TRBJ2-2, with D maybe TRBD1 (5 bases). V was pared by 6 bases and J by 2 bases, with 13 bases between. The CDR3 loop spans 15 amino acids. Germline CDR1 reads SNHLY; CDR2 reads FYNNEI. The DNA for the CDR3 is TGTGCCAGCAGAAAAGGGGTGACCAACACCGGGGAGCTGTTTTTT. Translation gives CASRKGVTNTGELFF.

Here the CDR3 reads CASSIYREYEQYF. The CDR3 nucleotides read TGTGCCAGCAGCATTTACAGGGAATACGAGCAGTACTTC. V usage is TRBV11-3 and J usage is TRBJ2-7, with D possibly being TRBD1 (6 bases). The CDR3 consists of 13 residues. Trimming removed 5 bases at V and 4 bases at J, with 12 bases between. Looked up from germline, CDR1 is SGHNT and CDR2 is YENEEA.

Here the CDR3 reads CASSPRSGWDEKLFF. The DNA for the CDR3 is TGTGCCAGCTCACCACGGTCAGGGTGGGATGAAAAACTGTTTTTT. The V call is TRBV18, the J call TRBJ1-4, with a tentative D call TRBD1 (5 bases). The CDR3 covers 15 residues. Germline CDR1 KGHSH, CDR2 LQKENI. The V and J ends lost 1 base and 6 bases respectively, with 12 bases between them.

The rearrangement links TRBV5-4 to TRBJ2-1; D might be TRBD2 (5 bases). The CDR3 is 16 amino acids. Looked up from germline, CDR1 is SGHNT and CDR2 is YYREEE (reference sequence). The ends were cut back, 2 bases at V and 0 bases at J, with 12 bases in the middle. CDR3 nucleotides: TGTGCCAGCAGCTTCGAGGGAGTAGTCTCCTACAATGAGCAGTTCTTC. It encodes CASSFEGVVSYNEQFF.

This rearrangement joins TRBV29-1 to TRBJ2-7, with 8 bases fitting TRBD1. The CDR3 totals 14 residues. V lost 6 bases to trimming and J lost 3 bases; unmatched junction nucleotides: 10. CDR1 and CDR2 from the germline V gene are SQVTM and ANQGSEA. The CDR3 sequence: CSVTSGTGIYEQYF. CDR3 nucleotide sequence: TGCAGCGTCACCTCCGGGACAGGAATCTACGAGCAGTACTTC.

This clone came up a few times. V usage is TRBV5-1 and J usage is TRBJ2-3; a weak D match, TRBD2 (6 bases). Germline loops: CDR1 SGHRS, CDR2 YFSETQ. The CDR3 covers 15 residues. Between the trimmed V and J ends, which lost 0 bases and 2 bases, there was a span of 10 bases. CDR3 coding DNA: TGCGCCAGCAGCTTGGCCGGCGGGGTCACAGATACGCAGTATTTT. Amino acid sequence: CASSLAGGVTDTQYF.